The rows below give T cell receptor beta chains drawn from one sample of a study of blood T cell repertoires in COVID-19. The protocol was immunoSEQ multiplex PCR, while the TCRdb copy is restricted to in-frame clones and leaves out a portion. Of almost 300,000 clones listed, 85% to 90% are singletons. The source material was peripheral blood. The origin of the receptors is a man in his 70s with acute or convalescent COVID-19. The CDR3 runs from the conserved cysteine through the conserved F or W. The order of the fields is clone size, V gene, D gene, J gene, CDR3 DNA, CDR3 protein. The D gene is left open where the match is weak. Not all rows give a size; the values are once, few, many and, for expanded clones, a class.

size: .; V: TRBV13; D: .; J: TRBJ1-1; DNA: TGTGCCAGCAGTCTTATCTCTTCTCCGGGGGACACTGAAGCTTTCTTT; CDR3: CASSLISSPGDTEAFF
size: once; V: TRBV14; D: TRBD1; J: TRBJ1-2; DNA: TGTGCCAGCAGCCCCTCGGACAGGGTAGATGGCTACACCTTC; CDR3: CASSPSDRVDGYTF
size: .; V: TRBV4-3; D: .; J: TRBJ1-1; DNA: TGCGCCAGCAGCCAAGTAAAAAGTACAGGGCTGAACACTGAAGCTTTCTTT; CDR3: CASSQVKSTGLNTEAFF
size: .; V: TRBV28; D: TRBD1; J: TRBJ2-7; DNA: TGTGCCAGTTATGACAGGGACCTGTACGAGCAGTACTTC; CDR3: CASYDRDLYEQYF
size: once; V: TRBV7-2; D: TRBD2; J: TRBJ2-3; DNA: TGTGCCAGCAGCTTACAAGCACTAGCGGGAGGGCCTAATACGCAGTATTTT; CDR3: CASSLQALAGGPNTQYF
size: .; V: TRBV18; D: TRBD1; J: TRBJ1-5; DNA: TGTGCCAGCTCACCAGGGACAGGCAATCAGCCCCAGCATTTT; CDR3: CASSPGTGNQPQHF
size: .; V: TRBV19; D: TRBD2; J: TRBJ2-5; DNA: TGTGCCAGTAGTATAGGACTAGCGCCCCAAGAGACCCAGTACTTC; CDR3: CASSIGLAPQETQYF
size: .; V: TRBV6-2/TRBV6-3; D: .; J: TRBJ1-2; DNA: TGTGCCAGCAGTTATACAGGACCCAGGTTCTACACCTTC; CDR3: CASSYTGPRFYTF
size: .; V: TRBV27; D: TRBD2; J: TRBJ2-1; DNA: TGTGCCAGCTGGCTGCGGGGGGTCGATGAGCAGTTCTTC; CDR3: CASWLRGVDEQFF
size: .; V: TRBV5-1; D: TRBD1; J: TRBJ1-1; DNA: TGCGCCAGCAGGACAGGGGAGGACACTGAAGCTTTCTTT; CDR3: CASRTGEDTEAFF
size: .; V: TRBV7-8; D: TRBD1; J: TRBJ2-7; DNA: TGTGCCAGCAGCTCCACAGGGGATTCCTACGAGCAGTACTTC; CDR3: CASSSTGDSYEQYF
size: .; V: TRBV6-6; D: .; J: TRBJ1-6; DNA: TGTGCCAGCAGCAATTCGGTCAGGGATTCACCCCTCCACTTT; CDR3: CASSNSVRDSPLHF
size: .; V: TRBV5-1; D: .; J: TRBJ2-5; DNA: TGCGCCAGCAGCAGGATAGCGGACCAAGAGACCCAGTACTTC; CDR3: CASSRIADQETQYF
size: .; V: TRBV19; D: TRBD1; J: TRBJ2-5; DNA: TGTGCCAGTAGTGACAGGGGGTCGTTCCAAGAGACCCAGTACTTC; CDR3: CASSDRGSFQETQYF
size: .; V: TRBV7-2; D: TRBD1; J: TRBJ2-1; DNA: TGTGCCAGCAGCCGTGGGACAGTAGGCAATGAGCAGTTCTTC; CDR3: CASSRGTVGNEQFF
size: .; V: TRBV2; D: .; J: TRBJ1-1; DNA: TGTGCCAGGACGGAGGGGCAATCTGAAGCTTTCTTT; CDR3: CARTEGQSEAFF
size: .; V: TRBV24-1; D: TRBD1; J: TRBJ2-3; DNA: TGTGCCACCAGTGACCGGGACAGGGGGCGCACAGATACGCAGTATTTT; CDR3: CATSDRDRGRTDTQYF
size: .; V: TRBV4-3; D: .; J: TRBJ1-5; DNA: TGCGCCAGCAGCCAAGAATTGGGGAGTAGCAATCAGCCCCAGCATTTT; CDR3: CASSQELGSSNQPQHF
size: once; V: TRBV21-1; D: .; J: TRBJ2-1; DNA: TGTGCCAGCAGCGCCCACCGCGGGTGGAAACCGGGAGCGGGAGGGCGGGAGGAGCAGTTCTTC; CDR3: CASSAHRGWKPGAGGREEQFF
size: once; V: TRBV24-1; D: TRBD2; J: TRBJ2-1; DNA: TGTGCCACCAGTGATCACGGGAGGGCCGATGAGCAGTTCTTC; CDR3: CATSDHGRADEQFF
size: .; V: TRBV6-6; D: .; J: TRBJ2-3; DNA: TGTGCCAGCAGCGAGACTACAGATACGCAGTATTTT; CDR3: CASSETTDTQYF
size: .; V: TRBV7-8; D: .; J: TRBJ2-2; DNA: TGTGCCAGCAGCCCACTGGTTAGCACCGGGGAGCTGTTTTTT; CDR3: CASSPLVSTGELFF
size: .; V: TRBV6-5; D: .; J: TRBJ1-2; DNA: TGTGCCAGCAGTTACTCGGGGGGTTACAGCTATGGCTACACCTTC; CDR3: CASSYSGGYSYGYTF
size: .; V: TRBV3-1/TRBV3-2; D: TRBD2; J: TRBJ2-1; DNA: TGTGCCAGCAGCCACGTCTTAAGCGGGAGGCCTAGCTCCTACAATGAGCAGTTCTTC; CDR3: CASSHVLSGRPSSYNEQFF